The TCR beta chain under discussion was sequenced for a study of T cell changes during pregnancy in multiple sclerosis. Data came from immunoSEQ multiplex PCR; TCRdb stores just in-frame clones and leaves some out. The data contain approximately 70,000 clones, 92% of them singletons. V gave up 0 bases and J gave up 3 bases, with 12 bases separating them. This CDR3 has 15 amino acids. Germline-derived CDR1 and CDR2 are LNHNV and YYDKDF (reference sequence). This sequence originates from a female donor in good health, enrolled as a control in a pregnancy study. The specimen was peripheral blood, collected in the second trimester of pregnancy. V and J are TRBV15 and TRBJ2-7, with TRBD2 as a possible D gene (5 bases). Here the CDR3 DNA reads TGTGCCACCAGCAGAGAGGAGGACGGGAACTACGAGCAGTACTTC. This codes for CATSREEDGNYEQYF.